This T cell receptor beta chain was retrieved from a study of somatic mutations in cytotoxic T cells in rheumatoid arthritis. Produced via immunoSEQ multiplex PCR; TCRdb's table is partial and in-frame only. The repertoire consists of 15,000 to 20,000 clones, with 65% to 85% occurring once and the leading ten covering about 9.4%. The CDR3 extends over 14 amino acids. The J segment lost 5 bases and the V segment lost 8 bases, leaving 3 bases of the junction unmatched. CDR1 and CDR2 from the germline V gene are LNHDA and SQIVND (reference sequence). Study-wide points: CD8+ clonality rose with age in rheumatoid arthritis patients, not healthy controls. No significant CD8+ T-cell clonality difference was found between rheumatoid arthritis patients and age-matched controls. Patients with a largest CD8+ clone exceeding 20% of CD8+ cells numbered about an eighth of the roughly 65.

This clone was observed once. Antigen unknown. The sequence was collected from an adult with rheumatoid arthritis. The chain employs TRBV19 and TRBJ2-3; TRBD2 aligns across 14 bases. Sample: CD8+ T cells sorted from blood. The CDR3 nucleotides are TGTGCCAGTGGGACTAGCGGGGGCCAAGATACGCAGTATTTT. Translation gives CASGTSGGQDTQYF. Using reference TRBV19 and TRBJ2-3 for the parts outside the CDR3, the full variable domain is DGGITQSPKYLFRKEGQNVTLSCEQNLNHDAMYWYRQDPGQGLRLIYYSQIVNDFQKGDIAEGYSVSREKKESFPLTVTSAQKNPTAFYLCASGTSGGQDTQYFGPGTRLTVL.